Sequencing of this T cell receptor (beta chain) was carried out in a study of CD8 T cells in ankylosing spondylitis. Findings and caveats of the study: Among TCR beta sequences, a motif of fewer than 10 highly homologous variants appeared characteristic of ankylosing spondylitis blood.

From the 5' RACE reads, TCRdb called clonotypes with MiXCR, one entry per CDR3 protein. Counted here are hundreds of thousands of distinct CDR3 sequences, 9.5% to 15% occurring once; the ten biggest clones make up over 6.5%. This clonotype was observed many times. Its target is unknown. The sequenced sample was blood, either unsorted or a sorted T cell fraction (not recorded which). This clonotype was sampled from a male donor with ankylosing spondylitis.

The CDR3 spells CASSPGLAGAGRETQYF. CDR3 bases: TGTGCCAGCAGCCCGGGACTAGCGGGAGCGGGGCGAGAGACCCAGTACTTC. The V call is TRBV7-9, the J call TRBJ2-5, with TRBD2 matching 14 bases. The CDR3 has 17 residues. V was pared by 5 bases and J by 4 bases, with 9 bases of the junction left unmatched. CDR1 SEHNR and CDR2 FQNEAQ come from the germline V gene (reference sequence). The entire variable domain, with the rest obtained from reference TRBV7-9 and TRBJ2-5, is as follows: DTGVSQNPRHKITKRGQNVTFRCDPISEHNRLYWYRQTLGQGPEFLTYFQNEAQLEKSRLLSDRFSAERPKGSFSTLEIQRTEQGDSAMYLCASSPGLAGAGRETQYFGPGTRLLVL.